The 20 T cell receptor beta chains below were found in one sample sequenced in a study of radiotherapy plus CTLA-4 blockade in lung cancer. The assay was immunoSEQ multiplex PCR, and TCRdb's table has in-frame clones only and misses some. In the table there are 81,000 or so clones, over 70% of which are singletons. Sample: peripheral blood, taken from a patient treated with radiotherapy plus ipilimumab. The receptor set was obtained from a human donor with non-small cell lung cancer whose response to radiotherapy plus ipilimumab could not be evaluated. Some clones in this sample may be carry-over from other donors' samples.

The chain links TRBV7-2 to TRBJ2-7, with 8 nucleotides matching TRBD1. CDR1 SGHTA and CDR2 FQGNSA come from the germline V gene. V gave up 5 bases and J gave up 1 base; unmatched junction bases: 19. The CDR3 has 19 residues. The CDR3 sequence: CASSPNPRGTGSRSYEQYF. CDR3 sequence (DNA): TGTGCCAGCAGCCCCAACCCCCGGGGGACAGGCTCGAGGTCCTACGAGCAGTACTTC.

The chain uses TRBV2 and TRBJ1-2, with 8 bases fitting TRBD1. V trimming: 6 bases; J trimming: 4 bases; junction bases outside the gene matches: 7. From germline, CDR1 is SNHLY and CDR2 FYNNEI. The CDR3 covers 14 residues. The CDR3 bases are TGTGCCAGCAGGCTCCAGGGGGCGGCCTATGGCTACACCTTC. Encoded protein: CASRLQGAAYGYTF.

The chain employs TRBV9 and TRBJ1-1; no definite D call. Germline assignment: CDR1 SGDLS and CDR2 YYNGEE. V dropped 4 bases and J dropped 4 bases, with 14 bases sitting between them. This CDR3 comprises 14 residues. CDR3 protein: CASSPRDFGTEAFF. DNA for the CDR3: TGTGCCAGCAGCCCAAGAGATTTCGGCACTGAAGCTTTCTTT.

J is TRBJ1-1 and V is TRBV7-6, with D possibly matching TRBD1 (6 bases). The CDR3 totals 14 residues. The ends were cut back, 2 bases at V and 3 bases at J, with 10 bases in the middle. Germline CDR1 reads SGHVS; CDR2 reads FNYEAQ. The CDR3 nucleotides read TGTGCCAGCAGCTTAAACAGGGACGACACTGAAGCTTTCTTT. It translates to CASSLNRDDTEAFF. Filled out from reference TRBV7-6 and TRBJ1-1, the complete variable domain reads GAGVSQSPRYKVTKRGQDVALRCDPISGHVSLYWYRQALGQGPEFLTYFNYEAQQDKSGLPNDRFSAERPEGSISTLTIQRTEQRDSAMYRCASSLNRDDTEAFFGQGTRLTVV.

The J gene is TRBJ1-1, the V gene TRBV4-1, with a possible D match to TRBD1 (6 bases). The CDR3 loop spans 16 amino acids. Deletions cut 6 bases from V and 0 bases from J, with 17 bases between. Germline V lookup: CDR1 MGHRA, CDR2 YSYEKL. The CDR3 reads CASRVQQGSMNTEAFF. CDR3 in DNA: TGCGCCAGCAGAGTACAACAGGGATCGATGAACACTGAAGCTTTCTTT.

The chain recombines TRBV7-2 with TRBJ2-7; D may be TRBD2 (7 bases). V was pared by 5 bases and J by 2 bases, with 16 bases between. Germline CDR1 reads SGHTA; CDR2 reads FQGNSA. CDR3 length: 15 amino acids. Here the CDR3 reads CASSPEGGGPYEQYF. The DNA for the CDR3 is TGTGCCAGCAGCCCAGAAGGGGGGGGCCCCTACGAGCAGTACTTC.

The gene calls are TRBV14 and TRBJ2-1; a weak D match, TRBD1 (6 bases). The CDR3 sequence is 14 residues long. V gave up 4 bases and J gave up 3 bases, with 10 bases separating them. Germline-derived CDR1 and CDR2 are SGHDN and FVKESK. The chain's CDR3 is CASSPIGGYNEQFF. The CDR3 DNA is TGTGCCAGCAGCCCAATAGGGGGCTACAATGAGCAGTTCTTC.

This clone was picked up a small number of times. The V and J genes are TRBV6-6 and TRBJ1-5; 8 bases fit TRBD1. V shed 2 bases, J shed 7 bases, and the junction held 10 bases outside the gene matches. The CDR3 contains 16 residues. Germline values: CDR1 MNHNY, CDR2 SVGAGI (reference sequence). Here the CDR3 reads CASSYALGQVGQPQHF. CDR3 DNA: TGTGCCAGCAGTTACGCACTGGGACAGGTCGGACAGCCCCAGCATTTT.

V and J are TRBV4-3 and TRBJ1-2, with 9 bases lining up with TRBD1. V lost 1 base, J lost 7 bases, and 7 bases stayed unmatched. The CDR3 contains 15 residues. The germline CDR1 and CDR2 sequences are LGHNA and YSLEER. The CDR3 sequence is CASSQGGQGAAGYTF. CDR3 nucleotide sequence: TGCGCCAGCAGCCAAGGGGGACAGGGCGCGGCTGGCTACACCTTC.

Only a few counts were recorded for this clone. The chain recombines TRBV7-6 with TRBJ1-2; TRBD1 aligns across 7 bases. V gave up 4 bases and J gave up 13 bases; unmatched junction bases: 6. CDR1 and CDR2 (germline): SGHVS, FNYEAQ. This CDR3 has 11 amino acids. CDR3 nucleotides: TGTGCCAGCAGCTCCCGGGACAGTATCACCTTC. It codes for CASSSRDSITF.

The chain links TRBV7-2 to TRBJ1-4; 8 bases fit TRBD1. CDR1 is SGHTA, CDR2 FQGNSA, per germline. The J segment lost 8 bases and the V segment lost 2 bases, leaving 10 bases of the junction unmatched. The CDR3 is made up of 16 amino acids. CDR3 sequence: CASSLTRTGRWEKLFF. The CDR3 nucleotides are TGTGCCAGCAGCTTAACTAGGACAGGGCGGTGGGAAAAACTGTTTTTT.

The V and J genes are TRBV6-1 and TRBJ1-2; possibly TRBD1 for D (5 bases). Trimming removed 6 bases from V and 4 bases from J, with 9 bases in between. Germline CDR1 is MNHNS and CDR2 is SASEGT. This CDR3 has 12 amino acids. The CDR3 DNA reads as TGTGCCAGCAGAACGGGGGTCTATGGCTACACCTTC. It yields the protein CASRTGVYGYTF.

This clone showed up just a few times. This rearrangement joins TRBV5-5 to TRBJ2-3, with 7 bases matching TRBD1. The V and J ends lost 4 bases and 4 bases, in that order; junction bases with no gene match: 3. This CDR3 is 13 amino acids long. Germline V gene data show CDR1 as SGHKS and CDR2 as YYEKEE (reference sequence). The CDR3 DNA follows: TGTGCCAGCAGCCTGCAGGGGGCAGATACGCAGTATTTT. This translates into CASSLQGADTQYF.

CDR3 amino acids: CASSNPGTGRNVLTF. CDR3 DNA: TGTGCCAGCAGCAACCCCGGGACAGGGAGAAACGTCCTGACTTTC. The rearrangement links TRBV28 to TRBJ2-6; 9 nucleotides match TRBD1. V lost 6 bases and J lost 10; bases outside the gene matches: 10. Germline V gene lookup returns CDR1 MDHEN and CDR2 SYDVKM. This CDR3 has 15 residues.

The chain carries TRBV5-1 and TRBJ2-3; tentatively, D is TRBD2 (7 bases). Germline CDR1 is SGHRS and CDR2 is YFSETQ. The CDR3 has 15 amino acids. V dropped 4 bases and J dropped 6 bases, with 18 bases sitting between them. The CDR3: CASSPVRGGPDTQYF. CDR3 bases: TGCGCCAGCAGCCCAGTGAGGGGGGGGCCCGATACGCAGTATTTT.

This chain connects TRBV9 to TRBJ2-7, with 10 nucleotides matching TRBD1. Unmatched junction bases numbered 4, after V lost 2 bases and J lost 5 bases. This CDR3 region has 14 residues. CDR1 is SGDLS and CDR2 is YYNGEE in the germline V gene. For the CDR3, the DNA is TGTGCCAGCAGCGTCCGGGACAGGGGCCACGAGCAGTACTTC. Translation: CASSVRDRGHEQYF.

This clone was detected only once. The J gene is TRBJ2-4, the V gene TRBV6-4; D is possibly TRBD1 (6 bases). The V gene's germline CDR1 is MRHNA and CDR2 SNTAGT. V lost 0 bases, J lost 0 bases, and 15 bases lay in between. This CDR3 spans 18 amino acids. Here the CDR3 DNA reads TGTGCCAGCAGTGACTCGTTTAGGACAGCGCTAGCCAAAAACATTCAGTACTTC. Translation gives CASSDSFRTALAKNIQYF.

The V call is TRBV10-3, the J call TRBJ2-5, with D uncertain. The J call may be incorrect, as the DNA end agrees better with TRBJ2-7. The CDR3 loop spans 11 amino acids. CDR1 and CDR2 from the germline V gene are ENHRY and SYGVKD. The CDR3 sequence is CAAGPDYEQYF. CDR3 DNA sequence: TGTGCCGCCGGTCCCGACTACGAGCAGTACTTC.

The rearrangement links TRBV5-4 to TRBJ2-7; 8 nucleotides align to TRBD1. This CDR3 is built from 15 residues. The V and J ends lost 0 bases and 0 bases, in that order; junction bases with no gene match: 2. Germline assignment: CDR1 SGHNT and CDR2 YYREEE (reference sequence). CDR3 in DNA: TGTGCCAGCAGCTTGGGACAGGGGAGCTCCTACGAGCAGTACTTC. This encodes CASSLGQGSSYEQYF.

The DNA of the CDR3 is TGCGCCAGCAGCCAAGTGGGTGTAGCGGGGGAAGGCGATGAGCAGTTCTTC. It yields the protein CASSQVGVAGEGDEQFF. The rearrangement joins TRBV4-3 to TRBJ2-1; 9 nucleotides agree with TRBD2. The CDR3 extends over 17 amino acids. Germline V gives CDR1 LGHNA, CDR2 YSLEER. With V trimmed by 1 base and J by 8 bases, 12 bases remained unmatched.